This T cell receptor beta chain was found in a study of blood T cell repertoires in COVID-19. Study at large: T cells, B-cell-depleted T cells, or PBMCs supplied cDNA or gDNA.

In the authors' workflow: From reference gene primer amplification, estimates of nucleated cell counts were derived. Profiling relied on immunoSEQ multiplex PCR, and the TCRdb table lists in-frame clones only, not all of them. V and J calls and clone size are as listed in that table; D and trimming were resolved from the DNA. The repertoire holds about 250,000 clones, with under 85% as singletons. The V and J ends lost 6 bases and 8 bases respectively, with 17 bases between them. CDR3 length: 14 residues. From germline, CDR1 is MNHEY and CDR2 SMNVEV (reference sequence). Patients at the Seattle site were enrolled during active infection and followed longitudinally.

The V call is TRBV27, the J call TRBJ2-1, with a weak D call TRBD1 (5 bases). Source material: peripheral blood. The sequence was obtained from a human donor with COVID-19, enrolled during active disease. The donor label of this sample is uncertain. The CDR3 loop is CASSDPQGGHEQFF. In DNA, the CDR3 is TGTGCCAGCAGCGACCCCCAGGGCGGTCATGAGCAGTTCTTC.